This T cell receptor (beta chain) is drawn from a study of T cell repertoires in cytomegalovirus infection. Across the study: Recently described HLA-C-restricted plus well-studied HLA-B-restricted CMV epitopes were used.

Whole-study findings and limits: Summed frequency of public TCR beta families distinguished CMV carriers with the relevant HLA.

A single record per CDR3 protein comes from TCRdb applying MiXCR to the reads. The table records 95,000 to 120,000 distinct CDR3 sequences, roughly 30% of them present only once. Concerning this clonotype itself: The antigen remains undetermined.

This clonotype was sampled from a human donor in good health (CMV status not recorded). Some clones in this sample may be carry-over from other donors' samples. The sample consisted of CD8+ T cells from cultured PBMCs, taken from culture after CMV antigen stimulation.

The CDR3 DNA follows: TGTGCCAGCAGCCCGATGGCCAAAAACATTCAGTACTTC. The encoded protein is CASSPMAKNIQYF. The gene calls are TRBV6-1 and TRBJ2-4; D not resolved. This CDR3 contains 13 residues. Germline V CDR1 and CDR2: MNHNS, SASEGT. Trimming pared 6 bases from V and 1 base from J, leaving 7 bases between.